A selection of T cell receptor beta chains follows, all from one sample in a study of shared T cell receptors in the human thymus. Here immunoSEQ multiplex PCR was the method, and the copy in TCRdb shows in-frame clones only, minus some. Of about 380,000 clones in the sample, approximately 95% were seen once. The specimen sequenced was thymocytes. The receptor source for this set is a human donor. Each CDR3 is given with its conserved first and last residue. Fields, in order: clone size, D gene, J gene, V gene, CDR3 DNA, CDR3 protein. A D gene is named only where the DNA matches it firmly. Clone size is shown for a subset of rows, as once, few, many or a class of expanded clone.

once | NA | TRBJ2-5 | TRBV4-3 | TGCGCCAGCAGCCATCTTCTTAGCGCCTCCCCCCAAGAGACCCAGTACTTC | CASSHLLSASPQETQYF
once | TRBD2 | TRBJ2-7 | TRBV9 | TGTGCCAGCAGCGTAGAGTCTCCACTGACTAGCGGTTCCTACGAGCAGTACTTC | CASSVESPLTSGSYEQYF
NA | NA | TRBJ1-2 | TRBV7-8 | TGTGCCAGCAGCTTACTTATCAGTCGCGGGGACCGGAGGGATGGCTACACCTTC | CASSLLISRGDRRDGYTF
NA | TRBD1 | TRBJ1-5 | TRBV15 | TGTGCCACCAGCAGCGGGACAGTTAGCAATCAGCCCCAGCATTTT | CATSSGTVSNQPQHF
NA | NA | TRBJ1-4 | TRBV27 | TGTGCCAGCAGTTTGTTCAGGGATAATGAAAAACTGTTTTTT | CASSLFRDNEKLFF
once | TRBD2 | TRBJ2-3 | TRBV4-3 | TGCGCCAGCAGCCAAGATCGCCTAGCGGGCACAGATACGCAGTATTTT | CASSQDRLAGTDTQYF
NA | TRBD1 | TRBJ1-3 | TRBV4-2 | TGTGCCAGCAGCCTAAACAGGGGCTCTGGAAACACCATATATTTT | CASSLNRGSGNTIYF
once | NA | TRBJ1-2 | TRBV4-3 | TGCGCCAGCAGCCAGAGGTCCCGTGACAGCGGCTACACCTTC | CASSQRSRDSGYTF
NA | NA | TRBJ1-5 | TRBV4-1 | TGCGCCAGCAGCCAGACCTCTCTCAGTGGCAATCAGCCCCAGCATTTT | CASSQTSLSGNQPQHF
NA | NA | TRBJ2-1 | TRBV7-6 | TGTGCCAGCAGCCCGGACCCCAGGGGTTCCTACAATGAGCAGTTCTTC | CASSPDPRGSYNEQFF
NA | NA | TRBJ2-7 | TRBV28 | TGTGCCAGCGGGTACAACGAGCAGTACTTC | CASGYNEQYF
NA | NA | TRBJ2-7 | TRBV7-8 | TGTGCCAGCAGCCGAGAACGGGGCCGCGGGGCCTACGAGCAGTACTTC | CASSRERGRGAYEQYF
NA | TRBD1 | TRBJ2-7 | TRBV30 | TGTGCCGGGGCGAGGGACAGGGTCCACGAGCAGTACTTC | CAGARDRVHEQYF
few | NA | TRBJ1-1 | TRBV29-1 | TGCAGCGTTGAGAGCAGGGAAGCTTTCTTT | CSVESREAFF
NA | NA | TRBJ2-1 | TRBV14 | TGTGCCAGCAGCCACTGGGACGAATCCTACAATGAGCAGTTCTTC | CASSHWDESYNEQFF
NA | NA | TRBJ2-2 | TRBV19 | TGTGCCAGTAGTATAAGATCAACTAGCAGCACCGGGGAGCTGTTTTTT | CASSIRSTSSTGELFF
NA | TRBD2 | TRBJ2-1 | TRBV25-1 | TGTGCCAGCAGTACCGGGACTAGCGGGCCCCACGCAGATGAGCAGTTCTTC | CASSTGTSGPHADEQFF
NA | NA | TRBJ1-1 | TRBV6-6 | TGTGCCAGCAGTTACCAACAGGGACGAATGAACACTGAAGCTTTCTTT | CASSYQQGRMNTEAFF
NA | NA | TRBJ1-5 | TRBV23-1 | TGCGCCAGCAGTTGGGGGGACATTTCCCTCTTCCGTCAGCCCCAGCATTTT | CASSWGDISLFRQPQHF
NA | TRBD1 | TRBJ1-2 | TRBV5-5 | TGTGCCAGCAGCTGCGTACAGGGGGCAAGGGGCTACACCTTC | CASSCVQGARGYTF
once | NA | TRBJ2-3 | TRBV9 | TGTGCCAGCAGCGCCCGAGATACGCAGTATTTT | CASSARDTQYF
NA | NA | TRBJ2-1 | TRBV7-2 | TGTGCCAGCAGTCCCCGGGCCCCCCCTGAGCAGTTCTTC | CASSPRAPPEQFF
NA | NA | TRBJ1-5 | TRBV28 | TGTGCCAGCAGTTTAGGAAGGGATTATAGCAATCAGCCCCAGCATTTT | CASSLGRDYSNQPQHF
NA | TRBD1 | TRBJ1-2 | TRBV29-1 | TGCAGCGTTGAAGCACAGGGGGCAGGATATGGCTACACCTTC | CSVEAQGAGYGYTF
once | NA | TRBJ2-3 | TRBV6-5 | TGTGCCAGCAGTTTCGGTCAGGAGCATACGCAGTATTTT | CASSFGQEHTQYF
NA | TRBD2 | TRBJ2-3 | TRBV4-1 | TGCGCCAGCAGCCAAGTCGGGAGGACCACAGATACGCAGTATTTT | CASSQVGRTTDTQYF
NA | TRBD1 | TRBJ2-7 | TRBV28 | TGTGCCATCCCGGACAGGGGGGCAAACGAGCAGTACTTC | CAIPDRGANEQYF
NA | NA | TRBJ2-3 | TRBV7-5 | TGTGTCAGAAGCTATGGGACAGCTACAGGGACAGATACGCAGTATTTT | CVRSYGTATGTDTQYF
NA | TRBD2 | TRBJ2-7 | TRBV29-1 | TGCAGCGTTGGGGGGCGGGAGGGCCTATTCTACGAGCAGTACTTC | CSVGGREGLFYEQYF
NA | NA | TRBJ1-2 | TRBV6-6 | TGTGCCAGCAGTTACTGGGATGGAGGTCCCTATGGCTACACCTTC | CASSYWDGGPYGYTF
NA | TRBD2 | TRBJ2-7 | TRBV25-1 | TGTGCCAGCAGACTAGCGTACGAGCAGTACTTC | CASRLAYEQYF
NA | NA | TRBJ2-7 | TRBV27 | TGTGCCAGCAGTACCTCTAGGACCTTCTACGAGCAGTACTTC | CASSTSRTFYEQYF
NA | TRBD2 | TRBJ2-1 | TRBV5-1 | TGCGCCAGCAGCCCTAGGACTAGCGGGAGGAGAAACAATGAGCAGTTCTTC | CASSPRTSGRRNNEQFF
NA | TRBD1 | TRBJ1-5 | TRBV28 | TGTGCCAGCAGTTTCAGGGTCACCGGACAGGGGAAAAATCAGCCCCAGCATTTT | CASSFRVTGQGKNQPQHF
NA | TRBD2 | TRBJ2-7 | TRBV11-2 | TGTGCCAGCAGCTCGCGGACTAGCGGAGTGATCTACGAGCAGTACTTC | CASSSRTSGVIYEQYF
few | NA | TRBJ2-3 | TRBV5-4 | TGTGCCAGCAGCTTGATCCCTGTGGATACGCAGTATTTT | CASSLIPVDTQYF
few | TRBD2 | TRBJ2-7 | TRBV27 | TGTGCCAGCAGTTTATATGAGCCCGGGGGGGCCGGCACAGGGTCCTGTATCTACGAGCAGTACTTC | CASSLYEPGGAGTGSCIYEQYF
NA | NA | TRBJ1-1 | TRBV7-2 | TGTGCCAGCAGCTTATACTGGGGAAGCGGGAACACTGAAGCTTTCTTT | CASSLYWGSGNTEAFF
NA | NA | TRBJ1-1 | TRBV6-5 | TGTGCCAGCAGTTACTTGGACACCGAGGGGACTGAAGCTTTCTTT | CASSYLDTEGTEAFF
NA | NA | TRBJ1-2 | TRBV29-1 | TGCAGCGTCGAAGGGATGCGGACCTATGGCTACACCTTC | CSVEGMRTYGYTF
NA | TRBD1 | TRBJ2-5 | TRBV2 | TGTGCCAGCAGTTCCGTTAAAGGACAGGGGAAGACCCAGTACTTC | CASSSVKGQGKTQYF
NA | TRBD1 | TRBJ1-2 | TRBV18 | TGTGCCAGCTCACCAGAGAAGGGGGCTAGCTATGGCTACACCTTC | CASSPEKGASYGYTF
NA | NA | TRBJ2-3 | TRBV20-1 | TGCAGTGCTCCCCACACAGATACGCAGTATTTT | CSAPHTDTQYF
NA | NA | TRBJ1-4 | TRBV4-1 | TGCGCCAGCAGCCAACGCGGCAGCCCTTCCGACAAACTGTTTTTT | CASSQRGSPSDKLFF
NA | NA | TRBJ2-1 | TRBV9 | TGTGCCAGCAGCCCGACCTACAATGAGCAGTTCTTC | CASSPTYNEQFF
NA | TRBD2 | TRBJ2-5 | TRBV5-4 | TGTGCCAGCAGCTTTTCGGCTAGCGGAAGGGAATACCAAGAGACCCAGTACTTC | CASSFSASGREYQETQYF